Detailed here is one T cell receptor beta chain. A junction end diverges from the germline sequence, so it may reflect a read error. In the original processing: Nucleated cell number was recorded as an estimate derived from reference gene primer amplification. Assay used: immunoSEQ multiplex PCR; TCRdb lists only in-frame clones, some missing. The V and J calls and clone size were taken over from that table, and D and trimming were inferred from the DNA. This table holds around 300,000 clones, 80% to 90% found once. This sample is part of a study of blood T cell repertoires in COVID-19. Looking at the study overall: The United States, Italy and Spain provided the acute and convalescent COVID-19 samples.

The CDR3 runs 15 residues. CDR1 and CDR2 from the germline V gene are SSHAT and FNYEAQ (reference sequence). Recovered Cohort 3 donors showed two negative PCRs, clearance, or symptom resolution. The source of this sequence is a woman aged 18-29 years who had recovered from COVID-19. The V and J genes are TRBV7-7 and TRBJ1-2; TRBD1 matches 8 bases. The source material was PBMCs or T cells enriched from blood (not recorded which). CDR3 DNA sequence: TGTGCTAGCAGCTCGGGCCGAAGGACAGGGAATGGCTACACCTTC. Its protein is CASSSGRRTGNGYTF.